This T cell receptor beta chain derives from a study of blood T cell repertoires in COVID-19. Study context: Italy, Spain and the United States were the sources of the convalescent and acute COVID-19 samples. T cells, B-cell-depleted T cells, or PBMCs provided the cDNA or gDNA that served as material.

CDR3 length: 11 amino acids. V lost 5 bases, J lost 4 bases, and 3 bases lay in between. Looked up from germline, CDR1 is MDHEN and CDR2 is SYDVKM. In the authors' methods: From reference gene primer amplification, estimates of nucleated cell counts were derived. TCRdb's table, derived via immunoSEQ multiplex PCR, lists solely in-frame clones and lacks some. Clone size and V and J calls were adopted from that table, with D and trimming inferred from the DNA. The sample includes some 190,000 clones, 70% to 90% of them seen just once. The sequencing input was peripheral blood. This sequence was found in a woman older than 75 with acute or convalescent COVID-19. V and J are TRBV28 and TRBJ2-1; no reliable D call. The CDR3, as DNA: TGTGCCAGCAGTCAGTACAATGAGCAGTTCTTC. It is translated as CASSQYNEQFF.